These T cell receptor beta chains were read from a single sample in a study of a mutant IDH1 vaccine in newly diagnosed glioma. Method: immunoSEQ multiplex PCR; TCRdb's copy keeps in-frame clones and lacks some. The data show approximately 70,000 clones, approximately 85% seen once. The sample was PBMCs, taken from a glioma patient treated with radiotherapy, temozolomide or both. These receptors came from a man aged 45-60 years with glioma. CDR3s include the opening cysteine and the closing phenylalanine or tryptophan. Fields, in order: D gene, clone size, J gene, V gene, CDR3 DNA, CDR3 protein. D genes are given only for firm matches. For some rows the clone size is stated as once, few or many, or as a class when expanded; others skip it.

NA NA TRBJ2-3 TRBV5-1 TGCGCCAGCAGCTTGGGGGGTAGCACAGATACGCAGTATTTT CASSLGGSTDTQYF
NA NA TRBJ1-2 TRBV4-2 TGTGCCAGCAGCCAAGATTTTGGGTCCACCTCCTATGGCTACACCTTC CASSQDFGSTSYGYTF
NA NA TRBJ1-2 TRBV4-1 TGCGCCAGCAGCCAGGGGGCCGGCTATGGCTACACCTTC CASSQGAGYGYTF
NA NA TRBJ1-4 TRBV27 TGTGCCAGCAGTTTGGACAGCCGTGGGGAAAAACTGTTTTTT CASSLDSRGEKLFF
NA NA TRBJ2-7 TRBV5-6 TGTGCCAGCAGCTTGAGTGTTGGGAGGAGGTTGCACGAGCAGTACTTC CASSLSVGRRLHEQYF
TRBD1 NA TRBJ1-2 TRBV6-1 TGTGCCAGCAGTGACCCTTCCCGGACAGGGAACTATGGCTACACCTTC CASSDPSRTGNYGYTF
TRBD1 NA TRBJ1-5 TRBV7-2 TGTGCCAGCAGCTTATGGACAGGGGACCAGCCCCAGCATTTT CASSLWTGDQPQHF
NA few TRBJ1-1 TRBV19 TGTGCCAGTCGACTTCGGGACACTGAAGCTTTCTTT CASRLRDTEAFF
TRBD1 NA TRBJ1-1 TRBV19 TGTGCCAGTAGTATCGGGACAGGGTGGGACACTGAAGCTTTCTTT CASSIGTGWDTEAFF
NA NA TRBJ2-7 TRBV13 TGTGCCAGCAGTCTTGGACAGTCCTACGAGCAGTACTTC CASSLGQSYEQYF
TRBD1 NA TRBJ1-1 TRBV6-5 TGTGCCAGCAGGCTAGGACAGGGGGGCACTGAAGCTTTCTTT CASRLGQGGTEAFF
NA NA TRBJ2-3 TRBV7-2 TGTGCCAGCAGCGCGCAGGGGAGGGGGGATACGCAGTATTTT CASSAQGRGDTQYF
NA NA TRBJ1-3 TRBV10-3 TGTGCCATCAGTGAGTCGACTGGCAGTATGGCTGGAAACACCATATATTTT CAISESTGSMAGNTIYF
NA NA TRBJ1-6 TRBV2 TGTGCCAGCATGCTGGACAGTCGAAGAACACCCCTCCACTTT CASMLDSRRTPLHF
TRBD1 NA TRBJ1-4 TRBV7-9 TGTGCCAGCATGCTGACAGGGGGAAGACTGTTTTTT CASMLTGGRLFF
NA NA TRBJ1-3 TRBV30 TGTGCCTGGAGGGAATATGGGCGAAGCGGAGGAAACACCATATATTTT CAWREYGRSGGNTIYF
NA NA TRBJ2-3 TRBV29-1 TGCAGCGGAACAGTCACCGACACAGATACGCAGTATTTT CSGTVTDTDTQYF
TRBD1 NA TRBJ1-5 TRBV7-8 TGTGCCAGCAGCTTAGGGACAGGTCGTAGCAATCAGCCCCAGCATTTT CASSLGTGRSNQPQHF
NA NA TRBJ1-6 TRBV11-2 TGTGCCAGCAGCTTAGATCCCGGTTCACCCCTCCACTTT CASSLDPGSPLHF
NA NA TRBJ1-5 TRBV28 TGTGCCAGCAGTTTAGACAGGAATCAGCCCCAGCATTTT CASSLDRNQPQHF
NA few TRBJ1-1 TRBV2 TGTGCCAGCATGAAGGGGCAGGAGACTGAAGCTTTCTTT CASMKGQETEAFF
NA NA TRBJ2-7 TRBV5-1 TGCGCCAGCAGCTTGGGAAATCAACCACTGTCCGGCTACGAGCAGTACTTC CASSLGNQPLSGYEQYF
TRBD2 NA TRBJ2-5 TRBV20-1 TGCAGTGGGCGGGGGTTAGAGACCCAGTACTTC CSGRGLETQYF
TRBD1 NA TRBJ1-1 TRBV10-3 TGTGCCGCCGGGACAGGGTGGAAAGCTTTCTTT CAAGTGWKAFF